These 13 T cell receptor beta chains came from one sample sequenced in a study of T cell responses to AZD1222 COVID-19 vaccine (dated by TCRdb to the early 2020s). The library was prepared using the immunoSEQ multiplex PCR assay. Entries here come from immuneACCESS through TCRdb and include only in-frame sequences with V and J called. Some clones fail to appear in such tables; in the studies checked, an unresolved V gene covers under half of the shortfall, and the cause of the remainder is unknown. The sample table records 50,000 to 60,000 clones; 80% to 90% of these occur just once. Clones ranked in the top ten supply roughly 15% of the sample. The sample's time point label, decoded: baseline before first vaccination. The sample consisted of peripheral blood, taken on day 0 of AZD1222 vaccination. The receptors stem from an adult in good health.

This clone has only one observation. The chain links TRBV3-1 (or the pseudogene TRBV3-2) to TRBJ2-3, with 7 bases fitting TRBD2. V dropped 0 bases and J dropped 3; count of bases not matched to a gene: 12. The CDR3 consists of 18 residues. Germline V gives CDR1 LGHDT, CDR2 YNNKEL (reference sequence). For the CDR3, the DNA is TGTGCCAGCAGCCAAGATAGGAGGACTAGTAATGGGACAGATACGCAGTATTTT. It is translated as CASSQDRRTSNGTDTQYF.

This chain joins TRBV27 and TRBJ1-2; D not certain. The germline CDR1 and CDR2 sequences are MNHEY and SMNVEV (reference sequence). There are 14 residues in the CDR3. The V end lost 1 base, the J end lost 3 bases, and 9 bases lay between the germline ends. CDR3: CASSLFSGDYGYTF. The CDR3 region has the DNA TGTGCCAGCAGTTTATTCTCCGGGGACTATGGCTACACCTTC.

The CDR3 DNA follows: TGTGCCAGTAGCAGGGAGCTGACCGGGGAGCTGTTTTTT. Protein: CASSRELTGELFF. The chain couples TRBV19 to TRBJ2-2; D tentatively fits TRBD1 or TRBD2 (5 bases each). Per the germline V gene, CDR1 is LNHDA and CDR2 is SQIVND (reference sequence). The CDR3 extends over 13 amino acids. The V gene lost 6 bases and the J gene lost 5 bases, with 10 bases spanning the gap.

The chain uses TRBV15 and TRBJ1-2; no firm D call. The CDR3 has 12 amino acids. The germline gives CDR1 LNHNV, CDR2 YYDKDF (reference sequence). V lost 5 bases to trimming and J lost 2 bases, with 6 bases between them. The CDR3, as DNA: TGTGCCACCAGCGGAGGGAACTATGGCTACACCTTC. Residues: CATSGGNYGYTF. Combining the CDR3 with reference TRBV15 and TRBJ1-2 gives the whole variable domain DAMVIQNPRYQVTQFGKPVTLSCSQTLNHNVMYWYQQKSSQAPKLLFHYYDKDFNNEADTPDNFQSRRPNTSFCFLDIRSPGLGDTAMYLCATSGGNYGYTFGSGTRLTVV.

The chain is built from TRBV29-1 and TRBJ2-6; D is ambiguous. The CDR3 covers 14 residues. The germline V and J ends were trimmed by 5 bases and 0 bases, with 8 bases remaining between them. CDR1 is SQVTM, CDR2 ANQGSEA, per germline. CDR3 nucleotides: TGCAGCGTTTTTGGAACCTCTGGGGCCAACGTCCTGACTTTC. This translates into CSVFGTSGANVLTF.

This chain uses TRBV6-4 with TRBJ2-1; 9 nucleotides match TRBD1. Germline CDR1 is MRHNA and CDR2 is SNTAGT. With V trimmed by 0 bases and J by 10 bases, 4 bases remained unmatched. The CDR3 covers 14 residues. CDR3 loop: CASSDSTGGGEQFF. The CDR3 DNA is TGTGCCAGCAGTGACTCGACAGGGGGAGGCGAGCAGTTCTTC.

J is TRBJ2-3 and V is TRBV28; 7 nucleotides line up with TRBD2. Trimming removed 3 bases from V and 4 bases from J; junction bases left unmatched: 7. The germline gives CDR1 MDHEN, CDR2 SYDVKM. The CDR3 is 15 amino acids. The CDR3 is CASSLRVGRPDTQYF. CDR3 in DNA: TGTGCCAGCAGTTTGAGGGTCGGGAGGCCAGATACGCAGTATTTT.

The chain joins TRBV5-1 to TRBJ1-2; D unclear. Looked up from germline, CDR1 is SGHRS and CDR2 is YFSETQ. The CDR3 loop spans 14 amino acids. V lost 5 bases and J 2 bases, leaving 13 bases between the germline ends. DNA for the CDR3: TGCGCCAGCAGGGGAGAGAACTTAAACTATGGCTACACCTTC. Protein product: CASRGENLNYGYTF.

The chain joins TRBV19 to TRBJ1-4; 9 nucleotides agree with TRBD1. Trimming removed 5 bases from V and 2 bases from J; junction bases left unmatched: 6. Germline CDR1 LNHDA, CDR2 SQIVND (reference sequence). The CDR3 runs 16 residues. The CDR3 DNA reads TGTGCCAGTAGTCCAGGACAGGGGATGACTAATGAAAAACTGTTTTTT. This encodes CASSPGQGMTNEKLFF.

The rearrangement links TRBV12-5 to TRBJ2-5, with D perhaps matching TRBD2 (5 bases). The V end was cut by 5 bases, the J end by 5 bases, with 9 bases between. Germline CDR1 and CDR2: LGHNT and FRNRAP. CDR3 length: 12 residues. DNA of the CDR3: TGTGCTAGTGGTCTAGAGGGCGAGACCCAGTACTTC. It specifies CASGLEGETQYF.

In this sample, this clone turned up a few times. CDR3: CASSDTRRSYNEQFF. CDR3 DNA sequence: TGTGCCAGCAGTGACACGAGGCGCTCCTACAATGAGCAGTTCTTC. J is TRBJ2-1 and V is TRBV25-1; no firm D call. The CDR3 covers 15 residues. Germline assignment: CDR1 MGHDK and CDR2 SYGVNS. V lost 3 bases, J lost 0 bases, and 9 bases lay in between.

This chain joins TRBV19 and TRBJ1-1; D unclear. V gave up 6 bases and J gave up 1 base, with 9 bases separating them. The CDR3 runs 13 residues. The germline gives CDR1 LNHDA, CDR2 SQIVND (reference sequence). CDR3 loop: CASRRLQNTEAFF. The DNA for the CDR3 is TGTGCCAGTAGGAGACTTCAGAACACTGAAGCTTTCTTT.

This clone occurred once. The chain combines TRBV6-5 with TRBJ1-1; 7 nucleotides agree with TRBD1. The CDR3 has 15 amino acids. CDR1 is MNHEY and CDR2 is SVGAGI in the germline V gene. V was clipped by 4 bases and J by 5 bases; unmatched bases: 10. Written as DNA, the CDR3 is TGTGCCAGCAGTTCCCGAGACAGGGCTGGAACTGAAGCTTTCTTT. It encodes CASSSRDRAGTEAFF.